Below are 5 T cell receptor beta chains sequenced from a single sample in a study of T cell changes during pregnancy in multiple sclerosis. Produced via immunoSEQ multiplex PCR; TCRdb's table is partial and in-frame only. This sample has approximately 45,000 clones; roughly 92% occur once, and the top ten carry roughly 0.69%. Material: CD4+ T cells from peripheral blood mononuclear cells, obtained in the first trimester of pregnancy. The receptors derive from a female donor with multiple sclerosis, enrolled in a pregnancy study.

The chain recombines TRBV9 with TRBJ2-7; D possibly corresponds to TRBD1 (5 bases). CDR1 and CDR2 (germline): SGDLS, YYNGEE. Trimming shortened V by 0 bases and J by 3 bases, and 10 bases separated the two germline ends. The CDR3 has 14 amino acids. The CDR3: CASSVEPGFYEQYF. CDR3 in DNA: TGTGCCAGCAGCGTAGAGCCAGGGTTCTACGAGCAGTACTTC.

The chain uses TRBV21-1 and TRBJ1-5; TRBD1, as called in the table, went unchecked against the DNA. TRBV21-1 represents a pseudogene. The CDR3 is 20 residues long. CDR3 region: CASSKALPTGGEGGHQPQHF. The DNA of the CDR3 is TGTGCCAGCAGCAAAGCGCTCCCCACAGGGGGCGAGGGGGGACATCAGCCCCAGCATTTT.

The CDR3 DNA follows: TGTGCCAGCAGCTTAATCCGACAGGGGGCGTACACCGGGGAGCTGTTTTTT. It codes for CASSLIRQGAYTGELFF. This sequence joins TRBV7-3 and TRBJ2-2; 10 nucleotides agree with TRBD1. The CDR3 totals 17 residues. Germline CDR1 is SGHTA and CDR2 is FQGTGA. The V gene end was trimmed by 1 base and the J gene end by 3 bases; junction bases not matched to a gene: 5.

The chain is built from TRBV19 and TRBJ2-2, with 9 nucleotides matching TRBD1. CDR3 length equals 15 residues. Losses at the gene ends were 2 bases for V and 4 bases for J; bases not matched to a gene: 2. In germline, CDR1 is LNHDA, CDR2 SQIVND (reference sequence). The CDR3 region is CASSIPGQGTGELFF. The DNA for the CDR3 is TGTGCCAGTAGTATACCGGGACAGGGCACCGGGGAGCTGTTTTTT.

The V call is TRBV5-6, the J call TRBJ2-1; maybe TRBD1 (5 bases). Germline-derived CDR1 and CDR2 are SGHDT and YYEEEE. CDR3 size: 16 residues. The V end was cut by 7 bases, the J end by 0 bases, with 17 bases between. The DNA for the CDR3 is TGTGCCAGCCGCGGTGCAGGGTACGGCTCCTACAATGAGCAGTTCTTC. Translation gives CASRGAGYGSYNEQFF.